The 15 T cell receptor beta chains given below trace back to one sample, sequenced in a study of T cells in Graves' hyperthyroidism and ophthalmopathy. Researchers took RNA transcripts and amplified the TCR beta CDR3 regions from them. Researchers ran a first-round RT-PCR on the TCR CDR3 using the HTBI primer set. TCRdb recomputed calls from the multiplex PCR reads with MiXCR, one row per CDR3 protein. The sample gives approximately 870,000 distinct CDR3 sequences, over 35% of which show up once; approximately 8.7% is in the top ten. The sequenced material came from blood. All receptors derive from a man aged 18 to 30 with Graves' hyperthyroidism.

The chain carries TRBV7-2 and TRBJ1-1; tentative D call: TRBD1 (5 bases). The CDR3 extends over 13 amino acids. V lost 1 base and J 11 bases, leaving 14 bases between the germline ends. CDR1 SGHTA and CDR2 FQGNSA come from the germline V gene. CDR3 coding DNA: TGTGCCAGCAGCTTAGGGGGGGGGAGGAAGGCTTTCTTT. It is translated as CASSLGGGRKAFF.

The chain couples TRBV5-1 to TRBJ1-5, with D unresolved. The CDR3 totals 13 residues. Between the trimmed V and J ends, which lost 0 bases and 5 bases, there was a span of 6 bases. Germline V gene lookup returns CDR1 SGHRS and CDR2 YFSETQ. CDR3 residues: CASSLDLHQPQHF. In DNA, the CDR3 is TGCGCCAGCAGCTTGGATCTTCATCAGCCCCAGCATTTT.

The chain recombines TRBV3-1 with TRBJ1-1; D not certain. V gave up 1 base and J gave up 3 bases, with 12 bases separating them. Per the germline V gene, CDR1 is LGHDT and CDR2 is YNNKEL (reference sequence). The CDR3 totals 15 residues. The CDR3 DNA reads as TGTGCCAGCAGCCAAGTTGATGGGCGGGACACTGAAGCTTTCTTT. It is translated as CASSQVDGRDTEAFF.

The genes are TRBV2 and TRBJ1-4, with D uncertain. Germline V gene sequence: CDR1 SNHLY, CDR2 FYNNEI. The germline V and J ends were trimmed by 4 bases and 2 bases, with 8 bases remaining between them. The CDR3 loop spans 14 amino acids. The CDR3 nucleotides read TGTGCCAGCAGTGCCTTCTCTACTAATGAAAAACTGTTTTTT. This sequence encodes CASSAFSTNEKLFF.

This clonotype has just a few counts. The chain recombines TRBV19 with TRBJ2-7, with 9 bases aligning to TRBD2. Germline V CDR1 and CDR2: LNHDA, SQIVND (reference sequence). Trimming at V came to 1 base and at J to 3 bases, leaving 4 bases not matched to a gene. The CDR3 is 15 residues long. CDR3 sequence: CASSIVGSGSYEQYF. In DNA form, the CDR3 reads TGTGCCAGTAGTATAGTAGGTAGCGGGAGCTACGAGCAGTACTTC. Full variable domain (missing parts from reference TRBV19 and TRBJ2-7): DGGITQSPKYLFRKEGQNVTLSCEQNLNHDAMYWYRQDPGQGLRLIYYSQIVNDFQKGDIAEGYSVSREKKESFPLTVTSAQKNPTAFYLCASSIVGSGSYEQYFGPGTRLTVT.

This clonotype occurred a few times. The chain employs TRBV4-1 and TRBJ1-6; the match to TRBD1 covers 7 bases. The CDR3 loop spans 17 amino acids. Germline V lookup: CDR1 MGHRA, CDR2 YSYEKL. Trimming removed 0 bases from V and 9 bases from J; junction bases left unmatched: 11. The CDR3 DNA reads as TGCGCCAGCAGCCAAGATTGGGTTACAGGGGAAGGTTCACCCCTCCACTTT. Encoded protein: CASSQDWVTGEGSPLHF.

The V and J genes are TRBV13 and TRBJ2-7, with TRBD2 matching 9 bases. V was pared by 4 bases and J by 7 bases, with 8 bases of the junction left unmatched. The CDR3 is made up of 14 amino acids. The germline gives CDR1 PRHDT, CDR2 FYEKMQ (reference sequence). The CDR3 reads CASSSGLAPKEQYF. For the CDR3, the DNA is TGTGCCAGCAGCTCCGGACTAGCGCCTAAAGAGCAGTACTTC.

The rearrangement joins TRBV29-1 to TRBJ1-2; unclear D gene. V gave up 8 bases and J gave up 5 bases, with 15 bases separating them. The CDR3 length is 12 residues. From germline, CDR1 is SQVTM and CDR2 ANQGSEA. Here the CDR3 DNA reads TGCAGCCGGGCCGTCGAAGGGTATGGCTACACCTTC. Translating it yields CSRAVEGYGYTF.

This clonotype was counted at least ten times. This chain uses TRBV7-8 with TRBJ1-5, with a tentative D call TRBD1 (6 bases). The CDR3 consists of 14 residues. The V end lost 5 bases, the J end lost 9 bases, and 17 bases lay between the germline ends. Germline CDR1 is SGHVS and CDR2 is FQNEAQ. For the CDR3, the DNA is TGTGCCAGCAGCGGAAACAGGGAGGATTGGCCCCAGCATTTT. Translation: CASSGNREDWPQHF.

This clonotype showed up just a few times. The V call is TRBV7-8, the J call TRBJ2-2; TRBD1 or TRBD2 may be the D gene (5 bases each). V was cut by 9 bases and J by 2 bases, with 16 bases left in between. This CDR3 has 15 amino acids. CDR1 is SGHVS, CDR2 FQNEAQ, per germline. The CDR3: CARPSEGTNTGELFF. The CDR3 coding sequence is TGTGCCAGGCCTAGTGAGGGGACCAACACCGGGGAGCTGTTTTTT. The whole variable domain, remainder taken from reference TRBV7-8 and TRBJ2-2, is GAGVSQSPRYKVAKRGQDVALRCDPISGHVSLFWYQQALGQGPEFLTYFQNEAQLDKSGLPSDRFFAERPEGSVSTLKIQRTQQEDSAVYLCARPSEGTNTGELFFGEGSRLTVL.

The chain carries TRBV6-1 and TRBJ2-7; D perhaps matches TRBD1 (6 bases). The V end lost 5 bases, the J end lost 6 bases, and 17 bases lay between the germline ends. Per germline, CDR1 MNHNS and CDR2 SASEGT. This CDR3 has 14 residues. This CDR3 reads CASSTGTLFFEQYF. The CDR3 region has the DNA TGTGCCAGCAGTACCGGGACACTTTTTTTCGAGCAGTACTTC.

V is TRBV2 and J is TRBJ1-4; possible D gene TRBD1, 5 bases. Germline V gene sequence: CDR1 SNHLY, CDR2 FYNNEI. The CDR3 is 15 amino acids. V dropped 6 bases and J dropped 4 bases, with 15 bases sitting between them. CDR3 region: CASSQDRDYNEKLFF. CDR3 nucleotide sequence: TGTGCCAGCAGCCAAGACCGGGACTATAATGAAAAACTGTTTTTT.

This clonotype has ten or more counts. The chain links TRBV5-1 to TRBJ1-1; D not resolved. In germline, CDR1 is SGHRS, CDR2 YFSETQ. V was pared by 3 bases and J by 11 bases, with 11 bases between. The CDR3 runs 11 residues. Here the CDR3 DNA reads TGCGCCAGCAGCTACGAGGGCGAGGCTTTCTTT. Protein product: CASSYEGEAFF.

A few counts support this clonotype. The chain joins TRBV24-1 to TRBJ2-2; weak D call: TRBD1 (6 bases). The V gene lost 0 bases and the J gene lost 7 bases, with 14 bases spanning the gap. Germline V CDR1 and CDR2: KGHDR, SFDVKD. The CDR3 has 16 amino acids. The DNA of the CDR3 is TGTGCCACCAGTGATTTGTCGGTCCAAGGGGGCGGGGAGCTGTTTTTT. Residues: CATSDLSVQGGGELFF.

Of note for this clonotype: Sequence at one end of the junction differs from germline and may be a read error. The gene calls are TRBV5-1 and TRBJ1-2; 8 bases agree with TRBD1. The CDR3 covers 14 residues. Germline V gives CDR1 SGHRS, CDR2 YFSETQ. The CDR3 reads CASSLDQGATGYTF. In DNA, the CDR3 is TGTGCCAGCAGCTTGGACCAGGGGGCGACGGGCTACACCTTC.